These T cell receptor beta chains were read from a single sample in a study of T-cell memory formation after mild COVID-19. TCRdb processed the 5' RACE reads anew with MiXCR; each CDR3 protein has one entry. The sample lists about 560,000 distinct CDR3 sequences, 15% to 20% occurring once. The specimen sequenced was PBMCs or a T cell subset sorted from them (not recorded which). The receptor set was obtained from an adult woman who had mild COVID-19 (a few samples of this study predate the infection). Cell type and time point are not known. The CDR3 runs from the conserved cysteine through the conserved F or W. The D gene is left open where the match is weak. Clone size is stated in some rows and not others, as once, few, many or a class when expanded.

j_gene	v_gene	abundance	d_gene	CDR3nt	CDR3aa
TRBJ1-2	TRBV6-2/TRBV6-3	few	NA	TGTGCCAGCAGTTTTAACGAAGTCCGGGACTATGGCTACACCTTC	CASSFNEVRDYGYTF
TRBJ1-1	TRBV6-1	few	NA	TGTGCCAGCAGTGAACTTTTTTCCACGAACACTGAAGCTTTCTTT	CASSELFSTNTEAFF
TRBJ2-7	TRBV11-3	NA	NA	TGTGCCAGCTGTTCAGGGACCTACGAGCAGTACTTC	CASCSGTYEQYF
TRBJ2-7	TRBV9	NA	NA	TGTGCCAGCAGCGTAGAGGGGAGCTCCTACGAGCAGTACTTC	CASSVEGSSYEQYF
TRBJ2-7	TRBV18	few	NA	TGTGCCAGCTCACCCGGGACCACATTCTACGAGCAGTACTTC	CASSPGTTFYEQYF
TRBJ2-7	TRBV12-3/TRBV12-4	NA	NA	TGTGCCAGCAGTTTTTGGGACTACGAGCAGTACTTC	CASSFWDYEQYF
TRBJ1-1	TRBV20-1	NA	NA	TGCAGTGCTAGAGGAGGGACGGACACTGAAGCTTTCTTT	CSARGGTDTEAFF
TRBJ2-5	TRBV6-1	NA	NA	TGTGCCAGCGGCCCGACTAACTATATCTCGGGAGAGACCCAGTACTTC	CASGPTNYISGETQYF
TRBJ1-2	TRBV5-1	NA	TRBD1	TGCGCCAGCAGCTTACAGGGGGCTGATAACTATGGCTACACCTTC	CASSLQGADNYGYTF
TRBJ1-4	TRBV12-3/TRBV12-4	NA	NA	TGTGCCAGCAGCCCGGACCGGCAGAAGCGTAATGAAAAACTGTTTTTT	CASSPDRQKRNEKLFF
TRBJ2-3	TRBV7-8	few	NA	TGTGCCAGCAGCTTAGTGGGGGCGGGAGCCCCAGATACGCAGTATTTT	CASSLVGAGAPDTQYF
TRBJ1-6	TRBV18	once	NA	TGTGCCAGCTCACCATCAGGGGCCCCGATGTCACCCCTCCACTTT	CASSPSGAPMSPLHF
TRBJ2-1	TRBV7-9	NA	NA	TGTGCCAGCAGCTTCGGTCTCAACAATGAGCAGTTCTTC	CASSFGLNNEQFF
TRBJ2-7	TRBV12-3/TRBV12-4	few	TRBD1	TGTGCCAGCAGTTCGCGGGGACAGGTGTCCTACGAGCAGTACTTC	CASSSRGQVSYEQYF
TRBJ2-7	TRBV12-3/TRBV12-4	many	NA	TGTGCCAGCAGGCAGGGGGGCTCCTACGAGCAGTACTTC	CASRQGGSYEQYF
TRBJ2-5	TRBV6-5	NA	TRBD2	TGTGCCAGCAGGAAACTAGCGGGAGTCGAGACCCAGTACTTC	CASRKLAGVETQYF
TRBJ2-7	TRBV24-1	NA	NA	TGTGCCACCACCGGGCCCGGGTCCTACGAGCAGTACTTC	CATTGPGSYEQYF
TRBJ1-1	TRBV5-1	NA	NA	TGCGCCAGCACGAGGTCGAGAAACACTGAAGCTTTCTTT	CASTRSRNTEAFF
TRBJ1-5	TRBV6-4	NA	NA	TGTGCCGAGCCCCACCGTAATGAGAATATAAGCAATCAGCCCCAGCATTTT	CAEPHRNENISNQPQHF
TRBJ1-1	TRBV4-1	NA	NA	TGCGCCAGCAGCCAAGATCGCGGCGGAGAGAACACTGAAGCTTTCTTT	CASSQDRGGENTEAFF
TRBJ1-1	TRBV15	many	NA	TGTGCCACCAGCACCTACAGGGACTTCACTGAAGCTTTCTTT	CATSTYRDFTEAFF
TRBJ2-1	TRBV30	few	NA	TGTGCCGGACGGGACCGACCTTACAATGAGCAGTTCTTC	CAGRDRPYNEQFF
TRBJ2-5	TRBV10-3	few	NA	TGTGCCATCAGTGAGGCCGACAGCACGGGAAAAGAGACCCAGTACTTC	CAISEADSTGKETQYF
TRBJ1-2	TRBV10-3	NA	NA	TGTGCCATCAAGGGACCCGGGGTGGATGGCTACACCTTC	CAIKGPGVDGYTF
TRBJ2-2	TRBV9	NA	TRBD1	TGTGCCAGCAGCGTAGGTTCAGGGGGCGCCGAAAACGGGGAGCTGTTTTTT	CASSVGSGGAENGELFF
TRBJ2-3	TRBV7-6	few	NA	TGTGCCAGCAGTCGGGACGCCGTGGGCACAGATACGCAGTATTTT	CASSRDAVGTDTQYF
TRBJ2-5	TRBV7-9	NA	TRBD2	TGTGCCAGCAGCCAGGGACTAGCGGCTGCTCAAGAGACCCAGTACTTC	CASSQGLAAAQETQYF
TRBJ1-1	TRBV2	NA	NA	TGTGCCAGCAGGTTAGAGAAGAACACTGAAGCTTTCTTT	CASRLEKNTEAFF